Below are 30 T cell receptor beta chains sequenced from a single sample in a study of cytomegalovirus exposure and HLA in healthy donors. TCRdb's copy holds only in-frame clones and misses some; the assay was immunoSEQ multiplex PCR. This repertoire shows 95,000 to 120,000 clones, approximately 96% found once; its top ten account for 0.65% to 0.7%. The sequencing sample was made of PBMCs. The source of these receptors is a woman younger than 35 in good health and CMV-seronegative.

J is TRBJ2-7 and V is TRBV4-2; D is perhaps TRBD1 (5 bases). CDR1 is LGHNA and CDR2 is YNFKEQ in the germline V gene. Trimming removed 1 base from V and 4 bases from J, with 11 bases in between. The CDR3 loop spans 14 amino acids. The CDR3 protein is CASSQGQGEYEQYF. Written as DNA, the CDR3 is TGTGCCAGCAGCCAAGGGCAGGGCGAATACGAGCAGTACTTC.

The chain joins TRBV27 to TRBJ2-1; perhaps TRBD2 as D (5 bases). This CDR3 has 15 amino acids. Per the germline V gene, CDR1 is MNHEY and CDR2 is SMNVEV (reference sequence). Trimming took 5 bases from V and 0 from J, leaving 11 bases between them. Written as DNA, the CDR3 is TGTGCCAGCAGTCTCGGAGGACTCTCCTACAATGAGCAGTTCTTC. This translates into CASSLGGLSYNEQFF.

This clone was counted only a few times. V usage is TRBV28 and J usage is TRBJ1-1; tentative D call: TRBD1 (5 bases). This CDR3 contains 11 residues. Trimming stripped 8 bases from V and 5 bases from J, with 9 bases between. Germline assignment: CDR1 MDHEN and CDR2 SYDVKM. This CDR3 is CASPKGTEAFF. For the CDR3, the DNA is TGTGCCAGCCCCAAGGGGACTGAAGCTTTCTTT.

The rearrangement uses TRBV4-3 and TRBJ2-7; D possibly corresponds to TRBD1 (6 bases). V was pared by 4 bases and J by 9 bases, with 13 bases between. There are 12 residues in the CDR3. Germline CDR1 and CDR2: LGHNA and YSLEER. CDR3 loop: CASSRGPGAQYF. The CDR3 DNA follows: TGCGCCAGCAGCCGGGGACCAGGGGCGCAGTACTTC.

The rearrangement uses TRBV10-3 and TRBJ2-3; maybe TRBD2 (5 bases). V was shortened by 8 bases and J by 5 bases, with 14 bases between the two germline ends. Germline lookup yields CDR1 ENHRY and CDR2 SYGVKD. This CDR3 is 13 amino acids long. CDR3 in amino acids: CAISGSTKDTQYF. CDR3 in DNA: TGTGCCATCTCGGGGTCGACAAAAGATACGCAGTATTTT.

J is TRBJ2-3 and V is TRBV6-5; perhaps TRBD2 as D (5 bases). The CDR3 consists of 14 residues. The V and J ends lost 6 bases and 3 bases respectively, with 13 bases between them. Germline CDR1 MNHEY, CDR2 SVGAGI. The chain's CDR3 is CASSTTRATDTQYF. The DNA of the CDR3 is TGTGCCAGCAGCACAACGCGGGCTACAGATACGCAGTATTTT.

The CDR3 region has the DNA TGTGCCAGCAGCCAAGATCACGGAGGGGGCGCATCTGAAGCTTTCTTT. It encodes CASSQDHGGGASEAFF. The chain is built from TRBV4-2 and TRBJ1-1, with TRBD1 matching over 7 bases. After removal of 0 bases from V and 6 bases from J, the junction contained 10 bases not matched to a gene. CDR1 and CDR2 (germline): LGHNA, YNFKEQ. The CDR3 sequence is 16 residues long.

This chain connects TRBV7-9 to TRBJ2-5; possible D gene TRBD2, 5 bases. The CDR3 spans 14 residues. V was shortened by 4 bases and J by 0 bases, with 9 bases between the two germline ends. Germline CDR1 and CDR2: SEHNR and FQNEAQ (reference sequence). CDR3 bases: TGTGCCAGCAGCTCCGGGGTCTACCAAGAGACCCAGTACTTC. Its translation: CASSSGVYQETQYF.

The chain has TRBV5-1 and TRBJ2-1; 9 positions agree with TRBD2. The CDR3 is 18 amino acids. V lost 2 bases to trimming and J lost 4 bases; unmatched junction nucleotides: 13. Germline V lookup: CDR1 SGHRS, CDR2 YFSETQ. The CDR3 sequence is CASSFYEWGLAGYNEQFF. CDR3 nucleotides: TGCGCCAGCAGCTTCTACGAATGGGGGCTAGCGGGGTACAATGAGCAGTTCTTC.

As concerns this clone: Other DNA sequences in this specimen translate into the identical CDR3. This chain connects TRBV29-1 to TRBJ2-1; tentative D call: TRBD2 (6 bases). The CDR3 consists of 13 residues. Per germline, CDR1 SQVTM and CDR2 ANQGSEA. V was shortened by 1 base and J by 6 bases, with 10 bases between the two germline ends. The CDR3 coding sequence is TGCAGCGTTGAAGGGGGGACTTCCAATGAGCAGTTCTTC. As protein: CSVEGGTSNEQFF.

The CDR3 DNA is TGTGCCAGCAGCCATAAGAGGATCGGGGGAAGCGAGCAGTACTTC. Translation: CASSHKRIGGSEQYF. The chain has TRBV14 and TRBJ2-7; TRBD2 is a possible D gene (6 bases). V was cut by 3 bases and J by 6 bases, with 18 bases left in between. Germline V gene data show CDR1 as SGHDN and CDR2 as FVKESK. The CDR3 has 15 amino acids.

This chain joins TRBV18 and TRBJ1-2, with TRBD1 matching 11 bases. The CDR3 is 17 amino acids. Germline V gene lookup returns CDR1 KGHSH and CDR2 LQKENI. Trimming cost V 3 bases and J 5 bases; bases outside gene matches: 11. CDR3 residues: CASSPQGQGAPGYGYTF. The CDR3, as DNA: TGTGCCAGCTCACCCCAAGGACAGGGGGCGCCGGGATATGGCTACACCTTC.

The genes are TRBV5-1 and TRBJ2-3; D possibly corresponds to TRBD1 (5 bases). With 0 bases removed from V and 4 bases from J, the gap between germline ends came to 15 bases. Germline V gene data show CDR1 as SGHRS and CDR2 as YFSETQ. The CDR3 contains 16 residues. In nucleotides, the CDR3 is TGCGCCAGCAGCTTGGGGTCACAGGTACAATCAGATACGCAGTATTTT. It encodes CASSLGSQVQSDTQYF.

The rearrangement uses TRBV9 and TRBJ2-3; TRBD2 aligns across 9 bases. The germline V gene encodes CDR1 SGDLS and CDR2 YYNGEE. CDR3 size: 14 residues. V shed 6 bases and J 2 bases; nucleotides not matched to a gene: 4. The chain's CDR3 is CASKAGGDTDTQYF. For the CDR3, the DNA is TGTGCCAGCAAAGCGGGGGGTGACACAGATACGCAGTATTTT.

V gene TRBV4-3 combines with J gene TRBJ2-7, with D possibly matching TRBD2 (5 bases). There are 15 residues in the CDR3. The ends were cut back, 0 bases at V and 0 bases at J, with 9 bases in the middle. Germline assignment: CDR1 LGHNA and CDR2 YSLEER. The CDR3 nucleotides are TGCGCCAGCAGCCAAGATTCGGGGTTCTCCTACGAGCAGTACTTC. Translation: CASSQDSGFSYEQYF.

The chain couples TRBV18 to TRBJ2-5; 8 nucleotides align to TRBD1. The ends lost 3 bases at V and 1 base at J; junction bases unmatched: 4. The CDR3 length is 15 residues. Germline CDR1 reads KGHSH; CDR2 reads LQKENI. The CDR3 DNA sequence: TGTGCCAGCTCACCCTGGACAGGGAGCCAAGAGACCCAGTACTTC. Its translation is CASSPWTGSQETQYF. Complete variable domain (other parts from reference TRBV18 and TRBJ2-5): NAGVMQNPRHLVRRRGQEARLRCSPMKGHSHVYWYRQLPEEGLKFMVYLQKENIIDESGMPKERFSAEFPKEGPSILRIQQVVRGDSAAYFCASSPWTGSQETQYFGPGTRLLVL.

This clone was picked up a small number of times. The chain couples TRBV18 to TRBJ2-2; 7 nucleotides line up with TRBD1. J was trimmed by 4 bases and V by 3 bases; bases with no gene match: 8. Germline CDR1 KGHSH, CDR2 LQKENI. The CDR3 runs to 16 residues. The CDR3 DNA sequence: TGTGCCAGCTCACCCCGAACAGGGGTCGCCACCGGGGAGCTGTTTTTT. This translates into CASSPRTGVATGELFF. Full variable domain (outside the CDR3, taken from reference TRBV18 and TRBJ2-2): NAGVMQNPRHLVRRRGQEARLRCSPMKGHSHVYWYRQLPEEGLKFMVYLQKENIIDESGMPKERFSAEFPKEGPSILRIQQVVRGDSAAYFCASSPRTGVATGELFFGEGSRLTVL.

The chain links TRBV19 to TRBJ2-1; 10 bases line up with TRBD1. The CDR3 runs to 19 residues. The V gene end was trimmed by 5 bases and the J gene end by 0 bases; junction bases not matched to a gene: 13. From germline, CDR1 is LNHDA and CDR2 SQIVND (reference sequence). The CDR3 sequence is CASSSWDRGLFGSYNEQFF. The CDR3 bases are TGTGCCAGTAGTTCTTGGGACAGGGGCTTATTTGGCTCCTACAATGAGCAGTTCTTC. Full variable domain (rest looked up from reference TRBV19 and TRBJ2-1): DGGITQSPKYLFRKEGQNVTLSCEQNLNHDAMYWYRQDPGQGLRLIYYSQIVNDFQKGDIAEGYSVSREKKESFPLTVTSAQKNPTAFYLCASSSWDRGLFGSYNEQFFGPGTRLTVL.

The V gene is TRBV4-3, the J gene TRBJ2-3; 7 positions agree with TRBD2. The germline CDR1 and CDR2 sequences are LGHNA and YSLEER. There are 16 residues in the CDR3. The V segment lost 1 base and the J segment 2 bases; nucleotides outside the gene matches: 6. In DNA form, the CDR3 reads TGCGCCAGCAGCCAAGGCTTAGCGGGCTTCACAGATACGCAGTATTTT. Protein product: CASSQGLAGFTDTQYF.

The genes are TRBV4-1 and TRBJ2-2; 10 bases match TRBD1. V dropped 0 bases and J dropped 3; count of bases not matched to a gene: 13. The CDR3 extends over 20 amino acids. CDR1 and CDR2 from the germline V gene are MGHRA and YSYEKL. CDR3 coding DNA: TGCGCCAGCAGCCAAGATATCGGACAGGGGGATGCCGTTTACACCGGGGAGCTGTTTTTT. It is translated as CASSQDIGQGDAVYTGELFF.

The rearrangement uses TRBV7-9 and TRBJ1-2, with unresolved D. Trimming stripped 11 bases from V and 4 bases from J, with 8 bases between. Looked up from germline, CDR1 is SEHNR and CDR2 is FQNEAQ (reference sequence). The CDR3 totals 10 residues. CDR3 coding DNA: TGTGCCTCCGGTAGCTATGGCTACACCTTC. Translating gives CASGSYGYTF.

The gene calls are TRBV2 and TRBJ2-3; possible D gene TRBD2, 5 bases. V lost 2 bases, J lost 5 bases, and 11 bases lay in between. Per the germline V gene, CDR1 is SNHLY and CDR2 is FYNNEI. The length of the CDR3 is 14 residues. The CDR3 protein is CASSEQRSVDTQYF. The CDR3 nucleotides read TGTGCCAGCAGTGAACAGCGGTCCGTAGATACGCAGTATTTT. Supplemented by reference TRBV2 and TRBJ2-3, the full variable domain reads EPEVTQTPSHQVTQMGQEVILRCVPISNHLYFYWYRQILGQKVEFLVSFYNNEISEKSEIFDDQFSVERPDGSNFTLKIRSTKLEDSAMYFCASSEQRSVDTQYFGPGTRLTVL.

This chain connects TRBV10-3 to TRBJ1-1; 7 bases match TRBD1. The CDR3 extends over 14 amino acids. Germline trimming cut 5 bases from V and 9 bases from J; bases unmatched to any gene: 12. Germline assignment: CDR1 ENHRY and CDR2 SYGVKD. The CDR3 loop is CAISRDSSTTKAFF. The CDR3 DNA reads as TGTGCCATCAGTCGGGACAGCTCAACTACAAAAGCTTTCTTT.

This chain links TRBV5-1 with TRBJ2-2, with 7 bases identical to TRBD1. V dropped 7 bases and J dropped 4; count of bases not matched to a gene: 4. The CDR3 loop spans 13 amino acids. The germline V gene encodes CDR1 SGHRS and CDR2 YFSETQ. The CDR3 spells CASRQGSTGELFF. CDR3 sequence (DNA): TGCGCCAGCCGACAGGGAAGCACCGGGGAGCTGTTTTTT.

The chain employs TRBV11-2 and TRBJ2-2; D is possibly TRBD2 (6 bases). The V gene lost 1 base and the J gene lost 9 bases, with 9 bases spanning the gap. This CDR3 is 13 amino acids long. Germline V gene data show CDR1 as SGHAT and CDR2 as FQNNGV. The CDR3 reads CASSLVAGWELFF. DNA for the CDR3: TGTGCCAGCAGCTTAGTCGCGGGATGGGAGCTGTTTTTT.

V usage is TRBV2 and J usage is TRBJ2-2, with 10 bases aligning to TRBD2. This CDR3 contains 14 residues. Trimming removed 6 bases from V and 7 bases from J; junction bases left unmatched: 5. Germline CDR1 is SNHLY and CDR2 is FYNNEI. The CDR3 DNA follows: TGTGCCAGCAGAGCGGGGGGGCCGATCGGGGAGCTGTTTTTT. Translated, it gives CASRAGGPIGELFF.

This CDR3 reads CASSFGLGWTGQGNSPLHF. CDR3 in DNA: TGTGCCAGCTCATTCGGCTTGGGATGGACGGGACAGGGTAATTCACCCCTCCACTTT. The chain carries TRBV18 and TRBJ1-6; 9 bases agree with TRBD1. V trimming: 5 bases; J trimming: 6 bases; junction bases outside the gene matches: 17. CDR1 KGHSH and CDR2 LQKENI come from the germline V gene. The CDR3 runs 19 residues.

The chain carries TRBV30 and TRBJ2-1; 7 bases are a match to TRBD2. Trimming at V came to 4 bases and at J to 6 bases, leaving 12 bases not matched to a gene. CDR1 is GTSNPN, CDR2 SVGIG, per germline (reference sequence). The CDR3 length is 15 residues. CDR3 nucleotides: TGTGCCTGGACCCCGGGAGCAGCGGGGTTCAATGAGCAGTTCTTC. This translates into CAWTPGAAGFNEQFF.

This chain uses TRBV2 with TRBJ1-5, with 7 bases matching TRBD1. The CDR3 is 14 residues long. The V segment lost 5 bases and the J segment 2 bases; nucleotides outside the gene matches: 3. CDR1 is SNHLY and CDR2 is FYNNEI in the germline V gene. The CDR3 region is CASSFQGGNQPQHF. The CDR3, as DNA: TGTGCCAGCAGTTTTCAGGGGGGCAATCAGCCCCAGCATTTT.

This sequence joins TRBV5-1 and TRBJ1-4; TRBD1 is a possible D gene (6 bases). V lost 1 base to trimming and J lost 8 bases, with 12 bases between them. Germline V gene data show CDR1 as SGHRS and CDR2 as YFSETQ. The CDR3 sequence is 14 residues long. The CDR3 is CASSLSGTQEKLFF. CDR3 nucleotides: TGCGCCAGCAGCTTGTCGGGGACACAAGAAAAACTGTTTTTT.